What follows describes a single T cell receptor beta chain. This sample is part of a study of blood T cell repertoires in COVID-19. Per germline, CDR1 MDHEN and CDR2 SYDVKM. This CDR3 comprises 18 residues. After removal of 4 bases from V and 2 bases from J, the junction contained 11 bases not matched to a gene. Data came from immunoSEQ multiplex PCR; TCRdb stores just in-frame clones and leaves some out. The repertoire has roughly 120,000 clones, 70% to 85% of them found once; the top ten carry around 0.9%. The chain employs TRBV28 and TRBJ2-3, with 11 positions matching TRBD2. The receptor comes from a human donor with acute or convalescent COVID-19. The donor label of this sample is uncertain. The sequenced material came from peripheral blood. CDR3 nucleotide sequence: TGTGCCAGCAGTTCTCCAATAGCGGGGGGGCGAAACACAGATACGCAGTATTTT. Its protein is CASSSPIAGGRNTDTQYF.